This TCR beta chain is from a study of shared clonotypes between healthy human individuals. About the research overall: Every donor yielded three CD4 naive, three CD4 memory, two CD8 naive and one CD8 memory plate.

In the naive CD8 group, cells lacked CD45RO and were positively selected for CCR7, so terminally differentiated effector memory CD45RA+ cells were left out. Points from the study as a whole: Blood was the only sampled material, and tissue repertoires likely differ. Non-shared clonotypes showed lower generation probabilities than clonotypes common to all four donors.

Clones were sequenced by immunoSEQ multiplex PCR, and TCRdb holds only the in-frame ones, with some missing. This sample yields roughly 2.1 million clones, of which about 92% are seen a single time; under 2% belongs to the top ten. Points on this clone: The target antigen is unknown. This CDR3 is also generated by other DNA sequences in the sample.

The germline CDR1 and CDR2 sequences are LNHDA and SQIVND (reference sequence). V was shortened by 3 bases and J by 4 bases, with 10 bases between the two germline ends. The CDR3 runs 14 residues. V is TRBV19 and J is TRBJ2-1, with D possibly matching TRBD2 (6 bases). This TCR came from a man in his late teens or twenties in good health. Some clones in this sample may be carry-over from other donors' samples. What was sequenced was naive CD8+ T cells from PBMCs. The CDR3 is CASSMGGNYNEQFF. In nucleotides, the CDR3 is TGTGCCAGTAGTATGGGCGGGAATTACAATGAGCAGTTCTTC.